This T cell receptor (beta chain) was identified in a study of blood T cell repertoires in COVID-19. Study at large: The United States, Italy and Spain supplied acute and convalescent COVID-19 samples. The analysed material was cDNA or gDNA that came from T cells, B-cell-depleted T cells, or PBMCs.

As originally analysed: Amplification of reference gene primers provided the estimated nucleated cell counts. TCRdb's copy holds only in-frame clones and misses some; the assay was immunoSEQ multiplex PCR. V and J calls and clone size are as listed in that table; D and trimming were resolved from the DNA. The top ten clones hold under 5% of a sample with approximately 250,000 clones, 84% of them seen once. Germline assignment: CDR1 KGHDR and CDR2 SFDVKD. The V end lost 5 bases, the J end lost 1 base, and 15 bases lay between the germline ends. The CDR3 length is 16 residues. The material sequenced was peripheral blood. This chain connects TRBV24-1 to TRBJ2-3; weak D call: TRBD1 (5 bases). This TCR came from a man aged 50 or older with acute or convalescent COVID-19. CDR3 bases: TGTGCCACCAGTGGTAAGGGGCGAGGCGGCACAGATACGCAGTATTTT. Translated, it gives CATSGKGRGGTDTQYF.